The TCR beta chain under discussion was sequenced for a study of T cell changes during pregnancy in multiple sclerosis. This CDR3 is 14 amino acids long. V was pared by 6 bases and J by 6 bases, with 18 bases between. Germline V lookup: CDR1 KGHSH, CDR2 LQKENI. This table comes from immunoSEQ multiplex PCR, and its TCRdb copy is limited to in-frame clones, with some not included. The profile shows 15,000 or so clones, approximately 93% of them singletons. This TCR was recovered from a female donor in good health, enrolled as a control in a pregnancy study. The chain has TRBV18 and TRBJ2-7; D perhaps matches TRBD1 (6 bases). The material was peripheral blood, obtained in the second trimester of pregnancy. CDR3 sequence (DNA): TGTGCCAGCTCTAGTTCAGGGGTGAGGGGCGAGCAGTACTTC. It is translated as CASSSSGVRGEQYF.